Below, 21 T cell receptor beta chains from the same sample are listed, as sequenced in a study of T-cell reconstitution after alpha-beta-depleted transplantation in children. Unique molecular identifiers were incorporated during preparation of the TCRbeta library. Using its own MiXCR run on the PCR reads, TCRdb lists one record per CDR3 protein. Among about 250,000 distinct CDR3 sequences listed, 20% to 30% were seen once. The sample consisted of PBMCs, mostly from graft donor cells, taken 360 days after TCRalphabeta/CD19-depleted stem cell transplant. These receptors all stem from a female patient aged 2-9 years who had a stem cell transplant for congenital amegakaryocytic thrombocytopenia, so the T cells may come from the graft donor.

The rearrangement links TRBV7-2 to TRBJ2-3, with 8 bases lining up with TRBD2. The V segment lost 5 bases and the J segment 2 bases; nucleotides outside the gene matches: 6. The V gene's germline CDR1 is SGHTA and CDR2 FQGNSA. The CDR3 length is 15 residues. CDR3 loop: CASSRGLVTTDTQYF. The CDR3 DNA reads TGTGCCAGCAGCCGGGGACTAGTAACCACAGATACGCAGTATTTT.

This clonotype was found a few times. This CDR3 is CASSAPPWTVPSGANVLTF. In DNA form, the CDR3 reads TGTGCCAGCAGTGCGCCACCCTGGACAGTACCCTCTGGGGCCAACGTCCTGACTTTC. V and J are TRBV25-1 and TRBJ2-6; the D gene is possibly TRBD1 (6 bases). Germline lookup yields CDR1 MGHDK and CDR2 SYGVNS. This CDR3 comprises 19 residues. V was cut by 4 bases and J by 0 bases, with 19 bases left in between.

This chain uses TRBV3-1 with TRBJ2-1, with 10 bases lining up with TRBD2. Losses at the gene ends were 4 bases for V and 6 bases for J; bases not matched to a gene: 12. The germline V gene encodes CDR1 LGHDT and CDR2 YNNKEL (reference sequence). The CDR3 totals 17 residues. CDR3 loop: CASSRLLLAGMGNEQFF. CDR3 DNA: TGTGCCAGCAGCCGTCTCCTACTAGCGGGAATGGGCAATGAGCAGTTCTTC.

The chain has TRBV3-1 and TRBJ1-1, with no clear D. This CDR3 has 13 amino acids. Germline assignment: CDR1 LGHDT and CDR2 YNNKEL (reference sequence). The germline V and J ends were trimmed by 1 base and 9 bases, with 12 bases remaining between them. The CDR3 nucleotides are TGTGCCAGCAGCCAAGCTTCGGAGACCCAAGCTTTCTTT. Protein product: CASSQASETQAFF.

DNA of the CDR3: TGTGCCAGCAGTTTTCAAACTAGTCCCGGGGAGCTGTTTTTT. Translation gives CASSFQTSPGELFF. The genes are TRBV12-3 or TRBV12-4 and TRBJ2-2, with a possible D match to TRBD2 (5 bases). V lost 3 bases and J lost 6, with 11 bases in between. The CDR3 is made up of 14 amino acids.

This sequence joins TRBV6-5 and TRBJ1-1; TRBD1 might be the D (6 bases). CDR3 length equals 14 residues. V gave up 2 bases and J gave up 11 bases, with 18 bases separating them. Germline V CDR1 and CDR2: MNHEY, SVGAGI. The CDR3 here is CASSYDRAVGGAFF. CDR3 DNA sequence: TGTGCCAGCAGTTACGATAGGGCCGTGGGGGGCGCTTTCTTT.

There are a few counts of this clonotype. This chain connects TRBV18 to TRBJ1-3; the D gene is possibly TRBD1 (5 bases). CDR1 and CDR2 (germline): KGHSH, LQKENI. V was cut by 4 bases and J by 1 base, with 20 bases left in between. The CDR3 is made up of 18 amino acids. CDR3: CASSQQQAALGSGNTIYF. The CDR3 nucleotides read TGTGCCAGCTCACAACAACAGGCAGCTTTGGGATCTGGAAACACCATATATTTT.

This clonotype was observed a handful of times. The CDR3, as DNA: TGCAGAACTACAGGAGGACGCTCCTACAATGAGCAGTTCTTC. Translating it yields CRTTGGRSYNEQFF. The chain employs TRBV20-1 and TRBJ2-1; D is possibly TRBD1 or TRBD2 (5 bases each). This CDR3 spans 14 amino acids. Germline V lookup: CDR1 DFQATT, CDR2 SNEGSKA (reference sequence).

The DNA for the CDR3 is TGTGCCAGCACCAACAGGGGGTCAAACGCCCTGGTCTCCTACGAGCAGTACTTC. Encoded protein: CASTNRGSNALVSYEQYF. The genes are TRBV6-2 or TRBV6-3 and TRBJ2-7, with 8 nucleotides matching TRBD1. Germline values: CDR1 MNHEY, CDR2 SVGEGT. This CDR3 spans 18 amino acids. Trimming at V came to 7 bases and at J to 0 bases, leaving 17 bases not matched to a gene.

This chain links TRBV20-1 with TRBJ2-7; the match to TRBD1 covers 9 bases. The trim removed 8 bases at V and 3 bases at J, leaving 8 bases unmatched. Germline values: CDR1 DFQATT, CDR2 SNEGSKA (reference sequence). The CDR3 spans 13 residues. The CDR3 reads CSSRGTGHYEQYF. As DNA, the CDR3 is TGCAGTTCTCGCGGGACAGGGCACTACGAGCAGTACTTC.

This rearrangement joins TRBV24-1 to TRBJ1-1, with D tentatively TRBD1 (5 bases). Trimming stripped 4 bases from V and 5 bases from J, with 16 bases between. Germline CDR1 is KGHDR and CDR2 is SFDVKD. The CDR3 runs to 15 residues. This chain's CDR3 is CATSDRTPFGTEAFF. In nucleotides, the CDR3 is TGTGCCACCAGTGACCGGACACCTTTTGGTACTGAAGCTTTCTTT.

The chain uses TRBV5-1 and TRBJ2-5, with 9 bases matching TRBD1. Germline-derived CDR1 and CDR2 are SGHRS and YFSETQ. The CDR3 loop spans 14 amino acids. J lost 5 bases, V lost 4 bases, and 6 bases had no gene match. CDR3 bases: TGCGCCAGCAGCGTGGGACAGGGTTGGGAGACCCAGTACTTC. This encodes CASSVGQGWETQYF.

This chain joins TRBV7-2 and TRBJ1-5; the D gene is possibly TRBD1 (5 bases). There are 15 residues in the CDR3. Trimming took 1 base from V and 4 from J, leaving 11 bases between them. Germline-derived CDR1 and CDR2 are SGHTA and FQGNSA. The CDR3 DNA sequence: TGTGCCAGCAGCTTAGGCAGGGTAACAAATCAGCCCCAGCATTTT. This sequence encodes CASSLGRVTNQPQHF.

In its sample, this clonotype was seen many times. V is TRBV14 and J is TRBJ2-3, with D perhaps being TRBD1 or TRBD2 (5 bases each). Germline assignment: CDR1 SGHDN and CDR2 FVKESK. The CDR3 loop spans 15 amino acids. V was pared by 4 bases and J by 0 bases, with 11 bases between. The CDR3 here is CASSLRDLSTDTQYF. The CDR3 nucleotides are TGTGCCAGCAGCCTCCGGGACCTAAGCACAGATACGCAGTATTTT.

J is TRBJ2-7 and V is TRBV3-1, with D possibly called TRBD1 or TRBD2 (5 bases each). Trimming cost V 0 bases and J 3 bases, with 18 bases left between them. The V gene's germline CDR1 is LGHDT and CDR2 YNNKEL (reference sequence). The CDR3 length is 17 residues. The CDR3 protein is CASSQEWKLGVSYEQYF. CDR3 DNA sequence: TGTGCCAGCAGCCAAGAATGGAAGTTGGGGGTGAGCTACGAGCAGTACTTC.

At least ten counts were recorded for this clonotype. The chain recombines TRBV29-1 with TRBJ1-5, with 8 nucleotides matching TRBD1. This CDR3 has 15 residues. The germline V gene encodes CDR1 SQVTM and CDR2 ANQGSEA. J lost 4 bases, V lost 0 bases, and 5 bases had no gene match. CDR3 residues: CSVEDPQGANQPQHF. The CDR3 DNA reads TGCAGCGTTGAAGATCCCCAGGGGGCGAATCAGCCCCAGCATTTT. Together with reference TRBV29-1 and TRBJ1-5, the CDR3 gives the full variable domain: SAVISQKPSRDICQRGTSLTIQCQVDSQVTMMFWYRQQPGQSLTLIATANQGSEATYESGFVIDKFPISRPNLTFSTLTVSNMSPEDSSIYLCSVEDPQGANQPQHFGDGTRLSIL.

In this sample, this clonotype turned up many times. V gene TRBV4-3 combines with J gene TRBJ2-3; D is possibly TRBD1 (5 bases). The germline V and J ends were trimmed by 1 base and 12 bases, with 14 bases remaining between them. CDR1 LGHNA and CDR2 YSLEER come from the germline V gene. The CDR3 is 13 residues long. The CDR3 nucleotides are TGCGCCAGCAGCCAAGGAGAGGCAGGGTCACAGTATTTT. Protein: CASSQGEAGSQYF.

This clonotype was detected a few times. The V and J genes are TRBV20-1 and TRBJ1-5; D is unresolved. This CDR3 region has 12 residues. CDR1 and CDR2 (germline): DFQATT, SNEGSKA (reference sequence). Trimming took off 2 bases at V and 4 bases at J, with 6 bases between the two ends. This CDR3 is CSARRQNQPQHF. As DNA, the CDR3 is TGCAGTGCTAGACGCCAAAATCAGCCCCAGCATTTT.

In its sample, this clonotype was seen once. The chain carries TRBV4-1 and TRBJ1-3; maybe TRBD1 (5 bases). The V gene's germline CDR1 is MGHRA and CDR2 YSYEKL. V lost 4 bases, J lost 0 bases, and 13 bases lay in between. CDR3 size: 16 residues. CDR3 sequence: CASSPGQGPSGNTIYF. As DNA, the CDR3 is TGCGCCAGCAGCCCGGGCCAGGGACCCTCTGGAAACACCATATATTTT.

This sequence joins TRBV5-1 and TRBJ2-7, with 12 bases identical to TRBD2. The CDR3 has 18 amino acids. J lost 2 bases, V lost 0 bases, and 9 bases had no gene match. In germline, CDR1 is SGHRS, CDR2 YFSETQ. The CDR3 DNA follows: TGCGCCAGCAGCTTGGCGACTAGCGGGAGAACGATCGCCTACGAGCAGTACGTC. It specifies CASSLATSGRTIAYEQYV.

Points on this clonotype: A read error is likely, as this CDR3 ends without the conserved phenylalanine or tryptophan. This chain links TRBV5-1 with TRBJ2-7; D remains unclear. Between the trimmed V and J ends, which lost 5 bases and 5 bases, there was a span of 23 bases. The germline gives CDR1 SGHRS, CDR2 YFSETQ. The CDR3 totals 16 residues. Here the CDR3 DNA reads TGCGCCAGCAGGAAAACCCTACGGACCGGCCAGGACGAGCAGTACTAC. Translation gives CASRKTLRTGQDEQYY.